This T cell receptor (beta chain) was recovered during a study of OX40 agonist ivuxolimab in advanced cancers. On the study more broadly: Patient treatment consisted of intravenous ivuxolimab administration every 2 weeks at 0.01 to 10 mg/kg. Cancers in dose escalation were hepatocellular, melanoma, renal cell and head and neck.

With regard to this clone: Its matching antigen is unknown.

General study results and limits: Some nonresponders also had low normalized T-cell clonal expansion. The CD4+ and CD8+ T cells in the blood had expanded clonally by week 6 at 0.1 to 3.0 mg/kg.

The CDR3 runs 16 residues. Germline V gives CDR1 SEHNR, CDR2 FQNEAQ (reference sequence). J was trimmed by 4 bases and V by 5 bases; bases with no gene match: 8. Data came from immunoSEQ multiplex PCR; TCRdb stores just in-frame clones and leaves some out. The table includes some 80,000 clones, 94% detected once. Source: CD4+ or CD8+ T cells sorted from blood, taken in a trial of the OX40 agonist ivuxolimab. The rearrangement links TRBV7-9 to TRBJ1-2, with 12 positions matching TRBD1. The source is an adult with an advanced solid tumor such as melanoma, head and neck, liver or kidney cancer. The CDR3 DNA reads TGTGCCAGCAGCCCTTCCGGGACAGGGGGCGTCTATGGCTACACCTTC. As protein: CASSPSGTGGVYGYTF.